This TCR beta chain stems from a study of control samples from healthy donors and cancer patients. Generated by immunoSEQ multiplex PCR, the TCRdb table keeps only in-frame clones and is missing some. The top ten hold more than 15% of the sample, which has more than 65,000 clones, more than 80% seen once. This CDR3 comprises 17 residues. Trimming cost V 4 bases and J 0 bases, with 13 bases left between them. Germline V lookup: CDR1 LGHDT, CDR2 YNNKEL (reference sequence). The source of this sequence is a man aged 55 to 70 in good health. Material: blood. The genes are TRBV3-1 (or the pseudogene TRBV3-2) and TRBJ1-6; the D is unclear. CDR3 residues: CASSPYGPSSYNSPLHF. The CDR3 DNA reads TGTGCCAGCAGCCCCTACGGACCGAGCTCCTATAATTCACCCCTCCACTTT.